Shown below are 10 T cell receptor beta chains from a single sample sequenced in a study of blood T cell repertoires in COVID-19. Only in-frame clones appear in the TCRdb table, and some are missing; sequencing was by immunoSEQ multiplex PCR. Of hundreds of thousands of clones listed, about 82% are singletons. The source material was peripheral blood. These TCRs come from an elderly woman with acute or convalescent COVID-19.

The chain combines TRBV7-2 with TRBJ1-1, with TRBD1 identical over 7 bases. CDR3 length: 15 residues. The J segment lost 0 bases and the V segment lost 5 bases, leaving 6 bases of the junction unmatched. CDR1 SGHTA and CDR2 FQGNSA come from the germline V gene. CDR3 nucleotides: TGTGCCAGCAGCCCATGGACAGGTCTGAACACTGAAGCTTTCTTT. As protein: CASSPWTGLNTEAFF.

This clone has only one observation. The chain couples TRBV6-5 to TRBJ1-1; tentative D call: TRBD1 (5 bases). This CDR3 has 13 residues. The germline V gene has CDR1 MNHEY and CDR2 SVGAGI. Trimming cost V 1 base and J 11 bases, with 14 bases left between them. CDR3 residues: CASSYLGGGSAFF. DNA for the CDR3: TGTGCCAGCAGTTACTTGGGGGGAGGTAGCGCTTTCTTT.

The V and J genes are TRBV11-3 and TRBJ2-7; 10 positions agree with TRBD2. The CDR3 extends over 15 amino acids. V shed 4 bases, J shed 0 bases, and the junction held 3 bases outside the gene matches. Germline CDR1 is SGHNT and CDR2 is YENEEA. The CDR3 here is CASSSLAGSSYEQYF. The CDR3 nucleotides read TGTGCCAGCAGCTCACTAGCGGGAAGCTCCTACGAGCAGTACTTC.

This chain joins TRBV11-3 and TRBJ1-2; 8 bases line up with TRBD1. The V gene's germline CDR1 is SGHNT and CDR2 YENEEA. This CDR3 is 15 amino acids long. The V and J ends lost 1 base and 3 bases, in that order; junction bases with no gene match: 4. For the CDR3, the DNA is TGTGCCAGCAGCTTAGGCACAGGGGGAGACTATGGCTACACCTTC. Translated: CASSLGTGGDYGYTF.

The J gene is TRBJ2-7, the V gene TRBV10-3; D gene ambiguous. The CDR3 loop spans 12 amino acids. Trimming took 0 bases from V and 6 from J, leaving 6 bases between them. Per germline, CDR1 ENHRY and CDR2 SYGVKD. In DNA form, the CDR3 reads TGTGCCATCAGTGAGTCGACGGGCGAGCAGTACTTC. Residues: CAISESTGEQYF.

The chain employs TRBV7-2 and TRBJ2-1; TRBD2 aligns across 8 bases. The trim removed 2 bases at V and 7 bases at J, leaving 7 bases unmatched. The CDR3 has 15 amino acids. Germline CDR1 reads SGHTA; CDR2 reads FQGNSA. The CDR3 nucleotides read TGTGCCAGCAGCTTAAGCTGGACTAGCATGAATGAGCAGTTCTTC. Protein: CASSLSWTSMNEQFF.

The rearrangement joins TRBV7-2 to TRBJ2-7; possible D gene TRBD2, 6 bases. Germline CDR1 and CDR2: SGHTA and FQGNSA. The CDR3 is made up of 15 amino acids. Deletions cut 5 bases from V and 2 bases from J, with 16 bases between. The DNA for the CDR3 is TGTGCCAGCAGCGGTGATATTCCGGGGGCCTACGAGCAGTACTTC. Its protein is CASSGDIPGAYEQYF.

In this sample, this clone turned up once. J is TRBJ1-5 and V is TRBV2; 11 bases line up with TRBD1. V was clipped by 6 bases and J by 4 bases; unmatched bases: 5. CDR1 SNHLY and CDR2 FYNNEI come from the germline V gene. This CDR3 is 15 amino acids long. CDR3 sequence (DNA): TGTGCCAGCAGGAGGGGGACAGGGGGTAATCAGCCCCAGCATTTT. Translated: CASRRGTGGNQPQHF. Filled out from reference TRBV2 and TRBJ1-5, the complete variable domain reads EPEVTQTPSHQVTQMGQEVILRCVPISNHLYFYWYRQILGQKVEFLVSFYNNEISEKSEIFDDQFSVERPDGSNFTLKIRSTKLEDSAMYFCASRRGTGGNQPQHFGDGTRLSIL.

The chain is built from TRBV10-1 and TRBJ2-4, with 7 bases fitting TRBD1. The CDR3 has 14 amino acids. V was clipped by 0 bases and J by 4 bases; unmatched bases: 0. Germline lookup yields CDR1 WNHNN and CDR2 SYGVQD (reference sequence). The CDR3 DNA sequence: TGCGCCAGCAGTGAGTCGGGACAGAAAAACATTCAGTACTTC. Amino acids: CASSESGQKNIQYF.

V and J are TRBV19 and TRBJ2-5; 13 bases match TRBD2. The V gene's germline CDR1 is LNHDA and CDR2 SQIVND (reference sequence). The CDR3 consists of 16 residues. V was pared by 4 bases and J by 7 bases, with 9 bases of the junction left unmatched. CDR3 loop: CASSKGLAGVGGTQYF. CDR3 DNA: TGTGCCAGTAGTAAAGGACTAGCGGGAGTTGGTGGGACCCAGTACTTC.